The 27 T cell receptor beta chains presented below share a single source sample, sequenced in a study of blood T cell repertoires in COVID-19. Clones were sequenced by immunoSEQ multiplex PCR, and TCRdb holds only the in-frame ones, with some missing. The table has about 140,000 clones, about 86% seen once. The sample comprised peripheral blood. The receptor source for this set is a woman in her fifties or sixties with acute or convalescent COVID-19.

The chain links TRBV12-3 or TRBV12-4 to TRBJ1-5; tentative D call: TRBD1 (5 bases). V lost 6 bases and J 5 bases, leaving 8 bases between the germline ends. This CDR3 region has 12 residues. The CDR3 spells CASSQGDQPQHF. CDR3 DNA: TGTGCCAGCAGCCAGGGTGATCAGCCCCAGCATTTT.

The rearrangement joins TRBV11-3 to TRBJ1-1; a weak D match, TRBD1 (5 bases). V lost 6 bases to trimming and J lost 4 bases, with 21 bases between them. The CDR3 sequence is 16 residues long. Germline-derived CDR1 and CDR2 are SGHNT and YENEEA. CDR3 loop: CASSSGLTGGGTEAFF. DNA of the CDR3: TGTGCCAGCAGTTCGGGACTTACTGGCGGGGGCACTGAAGCTTTCTTT. The complete variable domain, with remaining parts taken from reference TRBV11-3 and TRBJ1-1, reads EAGVVQSPRYKIIEKKQPVAFWCNPISGHNTLYWYLQNLGQGPELLIRYENEEAVDDSQLPKDRFSAERLKGVDSTLKIQPAELGDSAVYLCASSSGLTGGGTEAFFGQGTRLTVV.

The rearrangement links TRBV19 to TRBJ1-2; D is unclear. The CDR3 length is 15 residues. In germline, CDR1 is LNHDA, CDR2 SQIVND (reference sequence). Trimming pared 3 bases from V and 6 bases from J, leaving 17 bases between. The CDR3 sequence is CASSIEGRPPDGYTF. The DNA for the CDR3 is TGTGCCAGTAGTATCGAGGGAAGGCCGCCGGATGGCTACACCTTC. The whole variable domain, remainder taken from reference TRBV19 and TRBJ1-2, is DGGITQSPKYLFRKEGQNVTLSCEQNLNHDAMYWYRQDPGQGLRLIYYSQIVNDFQKGDIAEGYSVSREKKESFPLTVTSAQKNPTAFYLCASSIEGRPPDGYTFGSGTRLTVV.

This clone was found a few times. The chain has TRBV19 and TRBJ1-5, with a possible D match to TRBD1 (5 bases). V was cut by 6 bases and J by 2 bases, with 11 bases left in between. The germline CDR1 and CDR2 sequences are LNHDA and SQIVND (reference sequence). The CDR3 loop spans 14 amino acids. CDR3 sequence reads: CASSETVRNQPQHF. The CDR3 nucleotides read TGTGCCAGTAGCGAGACAGTACGCAATCAGCCCCAGCATTTT.

A word on this clone: Germline and junction disagree at one end, which may indicate a read error. V is TRBV7-7 and J is TRBJ2-5; D might be TRBD2 (5 bases). Germline assignment: CDR1 SSHAT and CDR2 FNYEAQ (reference sequence). CDR3 length equals 13 residues. CDR3 sequence: CASSLTNNGLEYF. Here the CDR3 DNA reads TGTGCTAGCAGCTTGACCAATAACGGACTTGAGTACTTC.

The rearrangement joins TRBV4-2 to TRBJ2-2; 9 bases agree with TRBD1. The CDR3 extends over 16 amino acids. J gave up 5 bases and V 1 base, and 5 bases lay outside the gene matches. Per the germline V gene, CDR1 is LGHNA and CDR2 is YNFKEQ. Here the CDR3 DNA reads TGTGCCAGCAGCCAAGTGGTAGGACAGGGGACCGGGGAGCTGTTTTTT. Protein product: CASSQVVGQGTGELFF.

The chain couples TRBV12-3 or TRBV12-4 to TRBJ1-1, with TRBD1 as a possible D gene (5 bases). Trimming pared 3 bases from V and 1 base from J, leaving 6 bases between. The CDR3 extends over 13 amino acids. The DNA for the CDR3 is TGTGCCAGCAGTTTCGGACAGAACACTGAAGCTTTCTTT. The encoded protein is CASSFGQNTEAFF.

The genes are TRBV6-4 and TRBJ2-1; TRBD2 agrees at 9 bases. The CDR3 has 16 residues. Trimming took 8 bases from V and 4 from J; bases not matched to a gene: 12. Germline CDR1 reads MRHNA; CDR2 reads SNTAGT. CDR3 sequence: CASSLGASGEYNEQFF. The CDR3 coding sequence is TGTGCCAGCTCGTTGGGTGCTAGCGGGGAGTACAATGAGCAGTTCTTC.

The chain has TRBV5-5 and TRBJ2-7; D not certain. Trimming pared 1 base from V and 2 bases from J, leaving 16 bases between. Germline CDR1 reads SGHKS; CDR2 reads YYEKEE (reference sequence). The CDR3 loop spans 16 amino acids. CDR3 residues: CASSLSSTSAPYEQYF. In DNA, the CDR3 is TGTGCCAGCAGCTTGTCGTCGACTTCAGCCCCCTACGAGCAGTACTTC.

This sequence joins TRBV5-6 and TRBJ2-4; perhaps TRBD1 as D (6 bases). Looked up from germline, CDR1 is SGHDT and CDR2 is YYEEEE. The CDR3 sequence is 14 residues long. The ends were cut back, 3 bases at V and 4 bases at J, with 11 bases in the middle. The CDR3 coding sequence is TGTGCCAGCAGCTCGGGACAACTTAAAAACATTCAGTACTTC. This sequence encodes CASSSGQLKNIQYF.

This clone was recorded once. The rearrangement joins TRBV9 to TRBJ2-2; 9 nucleotides line up with TRBD2. Germline trimming cut 3 bases from V and 7 bases from J; bases unmatched to any gene: 4. CDR3 length: 14 residues. The germline V gene encodes CDR1 SGDLS and CDR2 YYNGEE. In nucleotides, the CDR3 is TGTGCCAGCAGCGGGCGGGGGGGCGGCGGGGAGCTGTTTTTT. Translated, it gives CASSGRGGGGELFF.

The rearrangement uses TRBV7-8 and TRBJ2-7; D might be TRBD1 (6 bases). The CDR3 loop spans 16 amino acids. Germline lookup yields CDR1 SGHVS and CDR2 FQNEAQ. Trimming pared 1 base from V and 3 bases from J, leaving 16 bases between. CDR3 protein: CASSLVAGANFYEQYF. CDR3 in DNA: TGTGCCAGCAGCTTAGTGGCAGGGGCGAATTTCTACGAGCAGTACTTC.

The rearrangement uses TRBV4-1 and TRBJ1-2, with D possibly TRBD1 on 6 matching bases. CDR3 length: 16 amino acids. The V end lost 1 base, the J end lost 1 base, and 13 bases lay between the germline ends. Germline values: CDR1 MGHRA, CDR2 YSYEKL. The CDR3 loop is CASSQGGGQINYGYTF. CDR3 coding DNA: TGCGCCAGCAGCCAAGGAGGGGGACAAATTAACTATGGCTACACCTTC.

The table lists this clone with a few counts. The rearrangement links TRBV5-5 to TRBJ1-1, with 7 bases identical to TRBD1. CDR1 is SGHKS, CDR2 YYEKEE, per germline (reference sequence). The CDR3 totals 14 residues. J was trimmed by 5 bases and V by 1 base; bases with no gene match: 5. Here the CDR3 reads CASSLTTQGTEAFF. Written as DNA, the CDR3 is TGTGCCAGCAGCTTGACTACACAGGGGACTGAAGCTTTCTTT. The variable domain in full, completed from reference TRBV5-5 and TRBJ1-1, reads DAGVTQSPTHLIKTRGQQVTLRCSPISGHKSVSWYQQVLGQGPQFIFQYYEKEERGRGNFPDRFSARQFPNYSSELNVNALLLGDSALYLCASSLTTQGTEAFFGQGTRLTVV.

The rearrangement links TRBV6-4 to TRBJ2-1; 10 bases fit TRBD1. This CDR3 has 14 amino acids. In germline, CDR1 is MRHNA, CDR2 SNTAGT. J was trimmed by 9 bases and V by 6 bases; bases with no gene match: 8. CDR3 in amino acids: CASSPTGQGGEQFF. CDR3 bases: TGTGCCAGCAGCCCGACTGGACAGGGGGGTGAGCAGTTCTTC.

This sequence joins TRBV2 and TRBJ1-1; D not resolved. The CDR3 is made up of 12 amino acids. CDR1 and CDR2 from the germline V gene are SNHLY and FYNNEI. The V end was cut by 6 bases, the J end by 3 bases, with 8 bases between. CDR3 residues: CASRRGDTEAFF. CDR3 nucleotides: TGTGCCAGCAGACGCGGGGACACTGAAGCTTTCTTT.

The chain recombines TRBV7-8 with TRBJ1-1; possibly TRBD1 for D (6 bases). The CDR3 runs to 15 residues. Looked up from germline, CDR1 is SGHVS and CDR2 is FQNEAQ. V lost 1 base, J lost 4 bases, and 13 bases lay in between. CDR3 in amino acids: CASSLVKGVGTEAFF. The CDR3, as DNA: TGTGCCAGCAGCTTAGTCAAGGGGGTGGGCACTGAAGCTTTCTTT.

Points on this clone: The identical CDR3 is also encoded by other nucleotide sequences in the sample. This sequence joins TRBV7-3 and TRBJ2-3; a weak D match, TRBD2 (6 bases). Germline CDR1 reads SGHTA; CDR2 reads FQGTGA. The V gene lost 5 bases and the J gene lost 0 bases, with 12 bases spanning the gap. CDR3 length: 15 residues. In nucleotides, the CDR3 is TGTGCCAGCAGCCGTGCCGGGGGAAGCACAGATACGCAGTATTTT. This sequence encodes CASSRAGGSTDTQYF.

The chain recombines TRBV30 with TRBJ1-5; possibly TRBD1 for D (5 bases). CDR1 is GTSNPN, CDR2 SVGIG, per germline (reference sequence). This CDR3 comprises 13 residues. Trimming left V 1 base short and J 7 bases short, with 11 bases between. The chain's CDR3 is CAWSGGAGQPQHF. In nucleotides, the CDR3 is TGTGCCTGGAGTGGGGGCGCCGGGCAGCCCCAGCATTTT.

The chain carries TRBV7-2 and TRBJ1-2, with D perhaps TRBD1 (5 bases). Deletions cut 4 bases from V and 7 bases from J, with 10 bases between. The CDR3 sequence is 12 residues long. Looked up from germline, CDR1 is SGHTA and CDR2 is FQGNSA. The CDR3 region is CASSYDSLGYTF. As DNA, the CDR3 is TGTGCCAGCAGCTACGACAGTCTTGGCTACACCTTC.

J is TRBJ1-1 and V is TRBV25-1, with 9 bases matching TRBD1. Looked up from germline, CDR1 is MGHDK and CDR2 is SYGVNS. Unmatched junction bases numbered 2, after V lost 4 bases and J lost 5 bases. The CDR3 has 13 amino acids. CDR3 bases: TGTGCCAGCAGTGTGACAGGGGGGACTGAAGCTTTCTTT. As protein: CASSVTGGTEAFF.

The V gene is TRBV14, the J gene TRBJ1-1, with D perhaps TRBD1 (5 bases). The CDR3 length is 13 residues. Trimming took off 7 bases at V and 2 bases at J, with 11 bases between the two ends. Germline lookup yields CDR1 SGHDN and CDR2 FVKESK. CDR3 sequence reads: CASNSRGNTEAFF. CDR3 nucleotides: TGTGCCAGCAACTCAAGGGGAAACACTGAAGCTTTCTTT.

This clone appeared a single time. This chain connects TRBV11-3 to TRBJ1-1; D may be TRBD1 (5 bases). This CDR3 region has 14 residues. Deletions cut 2 bases from V and 3 bases from J, with 10 bases between. Germline V gene sequence: CDR1 SGHNT, CDR2 YENEEA. DNA for the CDR3: TGTGCCAGCAGCTTAAGGGCGGGGGACACTGAAGCTTTCTTT. This translates into CASSLRAGDTEAFF.

The rearrangement joins TRBV2 to TRBJ2-1; possibly TRBD1 for D (5 bases). Deletions cut 6 bases from V and 6 bases from J, with 15 bases between. CDR3 length equals 14 residues. Germline V gene data show CDR1 as SNHLY and CDR2 as FYNNEI. CDR3 bases: TGTGCCAGCAGGAAGGACAACTTGATCAATGAGCAGTTCTTC. Its translation is CASRKDNLINEQFF.

V is TRBV15 and J is TRBJ2-3, with 10 bases matching TRBD1. This CDR3 is built from 19 residues. From germline, CDR1 is LNHNV and CDR2 YYDKDF (reference sequence). V dropped 5 bases and J dropped 6; count of bases not matched to a gene: 20. The CDR3 DNA reads TGTGCCACCAGCTTTCCCAGCCGGGACAGGGGAAATCCGAAGGATACGCAGTATTTT. This sequence encodes CATSFPSRDRGNPKDTQYF. The entire variable domain, with the rest obtained from reference TRBV15 and TRBJ2-3, is as follows: DAMVIQNPRYQVTQFGKPVTLSCSQTLNHNVMYWYQQKSSQAPKLLFHYYDKDFNNEADTPDNFQSRRPNTSFCFLDIRSPGLGDTAMYLCATSFPSRDRGNPKDTQYFGPGTRLTVL.

The V call is TRBV6-6, the J call TRBJ1-1; 8 nucleotides align to TRBD1. Germline assignment: CDR1 MNHNY and CDR2 SVGAGI (reference sequence). The trim removed 6 bases at V and 7 bases at J, leaving 7 bases unmatched. The CDR3 runs 13 residues. CDR3 sequence reads: CASRHDRGNEAFF. The CDR3 DNA follows: TGTGCCAGCAGACACGACAGGGGAAATGAAGCTTTCTTT.

The sample holds a few counts of this clone. V usage is TRBV15 and J usage is TRBJ1-5; 8 bases line up with TRBD1. CDR1 is LNHNV and CDR2 is YYDKDF in the germline V gene (reference sequence). The V gene end was trimmed by 1 base and the J gene end by 5 bases; junction bases not matched to a gene: 7. This CDR3 spans 16 amino acids. The CDR3 spells CATSRGGQGLYQPQHF. DNA of the CDR3: TGTGCCACCAGCAGAGGAGGACAGGGATTGTATCAGCCCCAGCATTTT.